This TCR beta chain stems from a study of shared clonotypes between healthy human individuals. Study-wide points: Deeper or shallower sequencing was expected to change how clonotypes are shared among donors. Large sequencing depth failed to make sorted-subset sequencing complete, rarefaction showed. Sampling involved blood alone; tissue repertoires likely differ.

Only in-frame clones appear in the TCRdb table, and some are missing; sequencing was by immunoSEQ multiplex PCR. This table has some 690,000 clones, 90% appearing once. CDR3 length equals 11 residues. V lost 6 bases and J lost 5, with 7 bases in between. Germline CDR1 reads SGHTS; CDR2 reads YDEGEE. On this clone: Antigen unknown.

Sequencing input: memory CD8+ T cells from PBMCs. Indicated subset: CD45RO+ cells pooled with CCR7-negative TemRA cells. The clonotype comes from a man aged 18 to 30 in good health. Some clones in this sample may be carry-over from other donors' samples. The chain recombines TRBV5-8 with TRBJ2-3, with a weak D call TRBD2 (6 bases). CDR3 region: CASIGGDTQYF. CDR3 nucleotides: TGTGCCAGCATCGGGGGAGATACGCAGTATTTT.